Below, 17 T cell receptor beta chains from the same sample are listed, as sequenced in a study of shared clonotypes between healthy human individuals. The assay was immunoSEQ multiplex PCR, and TCRdb's table has in-frame clones only and misses some. The sample contains 170,000 or so clones, approximately 61% of which appear only once. Sequencing was done on a sample of memory CD4+ T cells sorted from blood. Documented subset: CD45RA-negative fraction. These receptors were obtained from a man between 25 and 39 years old in good health.

The V gene is TRBV7-2, the J gene TRBJ2-1; a weak D match, TRBD1 (8 bases). The germline V gene has CDR1 SGHTA and CDR2 FQGNSA. Between the trimmed V and J ends, which lost 1 base and 6 bases, there was a span of 19 bases. The CDR3 has 17 residues. The CDR3, as DNA: TGTGCCAGCAGCTTAGGGCGGGGGACAGGACGGGGCAATGAGCAGTTCTTC. This gives the protein CASSLGRGTGRGNEQFF.

This clone has a handful of counts. The J gene is TRBJ2-2, the V gene TRBV15, with D hard to call. The CDR3 loop spans 13 amino acids. From germline, CDR1 is LNHNV and CDR2 YYDKDF (reference sequence). V was cut by 5 bases and J by 6 bases, with 10 bases left in between. In DNA, the CDR3 is TGTGCCACCAGCTTTCCCTGGTCCGGGGAGCTGTTTTTT. This sequence encodes CATSFPWSGELFF.

The chain recombines TRBV5-1 with TRBJ2-5; D not certain. From germline, CDR1 is SGHRS and CDR2 YFSETQ. The ends were cut back, 2 bases at V and 2 bases at J, with 7 bases in the middle. The CDR3 length is 13 residues. Here the CDR3 reads CASSFGPQETQYF. CDR3 DNA sequence: TGCGCCAGCAGCTTTGGGCCGCAAGAGACCCAGTACTTC.

The table lists this clone with a few counts. The V call is TRBV11-3, the J call TRBJ2-5; D ambiguous. Trimming pared 0 bases from V and 5 bases from J, leaving 4 bases between. Germline V CDR1 and CDR2: SGHNT, YENEEA. CDR3 size: 12 residues. The CDR3 bases are TGTGCCAGCAGCTTAGACGGGGAGACCCAGTACTTC. This sequence encodes CASSLDGETQYF.

This clone was recorded only once. The J gene is TRBJ2-3, the V gene TRBV19, with D perhaps TRBD2 (6 bases). The CDR3 is made up of 13 amino acids. Germline CDR1 reads LNHDA; CDR2 reads SQIVND (reference sequence). V was trimmed by 10 bases and J by 0 bases, leaving 11 bases between them. The CDR3 region is CATADYSTDTQYF. The CDR3 DNA is TGTGCCACCGCGGACTACAGCACAGATACGCAGTATTTT.

This clone has just a few counts. The V gene is TRBV19, the J gene TRBJ2-7; 7 bases line up with TRBD2. The CDR3 contains 16 residues. With 3 bases clipped from V and 1 base from J, the junction kept 9 bases outside the gene matches. Per germline, CDR1 LNHDA and CDR2 SQIVND (reference sequence). The CDR3 loop reads CASSISGLAESYEQYF. The CDR3 nucleotides read TGTGCCAGTAGTATTTCGGGTCTAGCGGAATCCTACGAGCAGTACTTC.

This clone has just one count. This chain links TRBV6-5 with TRBJ1-5, with no clear D. CDR1 and CDR2 from the germline V gene are MNHEY and SVGAGI. V gave up 6 bases and J gave up 5 bases, with 5 bases separating them. The CDR3 has 11 amino acids. CDR3: CASRGDQPQHF. CDR3 DNA sequence: TGTGCCAGCAGGGGCGATCAGCCCCAGCATTTT.

The chain joins TRBV7-9 to TRBJ2-7; the match to TRBD2 covers 11 bases. The trim removed 5 bases at V and 5 bases at J, leaving 8 bases unmatched. The CDR3 has 15 residues. The germline V gene has CDR1 SEHNR and CDR2 FQNEAQ (reference sequence). The CDR3 DNA follows: TGTGCCAGCAGCACTGGCGGTAGCGGGAGGGACGAGCAGTACTTC. It codes for CASSTGGSGRDEQYF.

By frequency in the sample, this clone is large. CDR3 protein: CASSGLAGEQETQYF. The CDR3 DNA follows: TGTGCCAGCAGTGGCCTAGCGGGAGAGCAGGAGACCCAGTACTTC. The chain carries TRBV2 and TRBJ2-5; 10 positions agree with TRBD2. This CDR3 has 15 amino acids. V lost 4 bases and J lost 5; bases outside the gene matches: 7. Per germline, CDR1 SNHLY and CDR2 FYNNEI.

The chain combines TRBV7-5 with TRBJ1-2; TRBD1 is the table's D call, not checked against the DNA. TRBV7-5 is shown as a pseudogene. There are 12 residues in the CDR3. CDR3 sequence: CVDLTEAYGYTF. CDR3 DNA sequence: TGTGTAGACCTGACAGAGGCCTATGGCTACACCTTC.

The rearrangement joins TRBV6-1 to TRBJ2-7, with 13 nucleotides matching TRBD2. Germline CDR1 MNHNS, CDR2 SASEGT. V lost 6 bases to trimming and J lost 6 bases; unmatched junction nucleotides: 5. The CDR3 loop spans 14 amino acids. The CDR3 is CASRTSGGRSEQYF. For the CDR3, the DNA is TGTGCCAGCAGGACTAGCGGGGGGAGAAGCGAGCAGTACTTC.

In its sample, this clone was seen a few times. This sequence joins TRBV28 and TRBJ1-1; 7 bases agree with TRBD1. The CDR3 has 12 residues. Trimming at V came to 9 bases and at J to 4 bases, leaving 5 bases not matched to a gene. From germline, CDR1 is MDHEN and CDR2 SYDVKM. CDR3 residues: CASLQGITEAFF. CDR3 DNA sequence: TGTGCCAGTTTACAGGGGATCACTGAAGCTTTCTTT.

J is TRBJ2-7 and V is TRBV19; no clear D gene. The length of the CDR3 is 12 residues. V was trimmed by 5 bases and J by 0 bases, leaving 5 bases between them. Germline lookup yields CDR1 LNHDA and CDR2 SQIVND (reference sequence). The CDR3 DNA sequence: TGTGCCAGTAGTTTCGGCTCCTACGAGCAGTACTTC. Amino acid sequence: CASSFGSYEQYF.

V and J are TRBV28 and TRBJ2-7; D unclear. The CDR3 contains 12 residues. Germline V lookup: CDR1 MDHEN, CDR2 SYDVKM. The V and J ends lost 6 bases and 4 bases respectively, with 10 bases between them. CDR3 sequence (DNA): TGTGCCAGCAGGATCCCCCAATACGAGCAGTACTTC. Translating gives CASRIPQYEQYF.

This clone was seen a few times. The chain recombines TRBV5-1 with TRBJ2-7; perhaps TRBD1 as D (6 bases). The CDR3 runs 15 residues. The germline gives CDR1 SGHRS, CDR2 YFSETQ. Trimming cost V 0 bases and J 2 bases, with 12 bases left between them. The CDR3 DNA reads as TGCGCCAGCAGCTTGGATGGGGGCGCCGCCTACGAGCAGTACTTC. This translates into CASSLDGGAAYEQYF. Full variable domain (outside the CDR3, taken from reference TRBV5-1 and TRBJ2-7): KAGVTQTPRYLIKTRGQQVTLSCSPISGHRSVSWYQQTPGQGLQFLFEYFSETQRNKGNFPGRFSGRQFSNSRSEMNVSTLELGDSALYLCASSLDGGAAYEQYFGPGTRLTVT.

This clone has a count of ten or more. The chain uses TRBV29-1 and TRBJ2-5, with D perhaps TRBD1 (6 bases). This CDR3 comprises 14 residues. Germline V lookup: CDR1 SQVTM, CDR2 ANQGSEA. The ends were cut back, 5 bases at V and 7 bases at J, with 20 bases in the middle. The CDR3 region has the DNA TGCAGCGTTTACCTGGGAACAGGGAAGGGGACCCAGTACTTC. Protein product: CSVYLGTGKGTQYF.

The rearrangement links TRBV10-2 to TRBJ2-1; D is unresolved. Trimming took off 4 bases at V and 0 bases at J, with 10 bases between the two ends. The CDR3 length is 15 residues. The germline gives CDR1 WSHSY, CDR2 SAAADI. The CDR3 spells CASSVFQSSYNEQFF. Here the CDR3 DNA reads TGCGCCAGCAGTGTATTTCAAAGCTCCTACAATGAGCAGTTCTTC.